The sequence of this T cell receptor (beta chain) was determined in a study of blood T cell repertoires in COVID-19. CDR3 size: 16 residues. CDR1 is MDHEN, CDR2 SYDVKM, per germline. V lost 5 bases and J 2 bases, leaving 18 bases between the germline ends. In the study's own analysis: The assay estimated nucleated cells by amplifying reference gene primers. Measured with immunoSEQ multiplex PCR; TCRdb has only the in-frame clones, and not every one. V and J calls and clone size are given by that table; D and trimming were obtained from the DNA. The sample yields about 110,000 clones, 89% seen once. The rearrangement links TRBV28 to TRBJ1-2, with D tentatively TRBD1 (6 bases). Sequenced: peripheral blood. The sequence was obtained from a man between 40 and 49 years old with active or convalescent COVID-19. The DNA for the CDR3 is TGTGCCAGCAGTCCGCAAGGGGGGGGGCGAAACTATGGCTACACCTTC. Its translation is CASSPQGGGRNYGYTF.